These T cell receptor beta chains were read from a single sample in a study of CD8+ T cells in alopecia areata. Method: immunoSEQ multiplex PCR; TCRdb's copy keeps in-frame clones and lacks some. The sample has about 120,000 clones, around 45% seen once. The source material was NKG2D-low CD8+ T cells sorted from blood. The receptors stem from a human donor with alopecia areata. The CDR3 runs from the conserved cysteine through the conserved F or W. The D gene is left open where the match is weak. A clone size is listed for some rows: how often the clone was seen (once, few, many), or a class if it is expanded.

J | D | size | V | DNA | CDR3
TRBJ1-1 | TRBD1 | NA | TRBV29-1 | TGCAGCGTTGACTTGCTCAAGGGACAGCAGAACACTGAAGCTTTCTTT | CSVDLLKGQQNTEAFF
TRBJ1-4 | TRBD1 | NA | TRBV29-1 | TGCAGCGTAATTTCGACAGGGTTAGGGGAAAAACTGTTTTTT | CSVISTGLGEKLFF
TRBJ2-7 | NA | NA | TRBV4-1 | TGCGCCAGCAGCCAAGATCACGTAAGCTACGAGCAGTACTTC | CASSQDHVSYEQYF
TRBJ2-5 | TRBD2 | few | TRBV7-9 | TGTGCCAGCAGCTTCACACTAGCGGGGGAGGAGACCCAGTACTTC | CASSFTLAGEETQYF
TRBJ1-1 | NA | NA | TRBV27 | TGTGCCAGCAGTTACGGCCTAGACACTGAAGCTTTCTTT | CASSYGLDTEAFF
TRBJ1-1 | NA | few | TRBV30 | TGTGCCTGGGGGATAGCGAACACTGAAGCTTTCTTT | CAWGIANTEAFF
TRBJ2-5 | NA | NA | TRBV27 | TGTGCCAGCAGTTTATCTGAGGGCCAAGAGACCCAGTACTTC | CASSLSEGQETQYF
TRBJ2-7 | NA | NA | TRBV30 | TGTGCCTGGAGCTCCGGATCCGAGCAGTACTTC | CAWSSGSEQYF
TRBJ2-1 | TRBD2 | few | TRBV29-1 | TGCAGCGGTTCATGGCGAGCGGGAGCCCACAATGAGCAGTTCTTC | CSGSWRAGAHNEQFF
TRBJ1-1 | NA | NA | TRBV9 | TGTGCCAGCAGCGTTTGGACTGAAGCTTTCTTT | CASSVWTEAFF
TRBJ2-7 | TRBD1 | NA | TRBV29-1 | TGCAGCGCAAGACAGGGGACCTACGAGCAGTACTTC | CSARQGTYEQYF
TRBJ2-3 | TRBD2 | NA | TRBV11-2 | TGTGCCAGCAGCTTACTCCCAGCGGGGGGGCTCACAGATACGCAGTATTTT | CASSLLPAGGLTDTQYF
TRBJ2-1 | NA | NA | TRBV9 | TGTGCCAGCAGCGTGCGTCTAGAGCCCTACAATGAGCAGTTCTTC | CASSVRLEPYNEQFF
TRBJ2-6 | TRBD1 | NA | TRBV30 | TGTGCCTGGAGTGGGGACAGCTCTGGGGCCAACGTCCTGACTTTC | CAWSGDSSGANVLTF
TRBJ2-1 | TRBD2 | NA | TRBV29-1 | TGCAGCGTTGCCGGGACTAGTGGGGGCAATGAGCAGTTCTTC | CSVAGTSGGNEQFF
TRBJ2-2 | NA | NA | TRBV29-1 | TGCAGCGTTCATTGGACCGGGGAGCTGTTTTTT | CSVHWTGELFF
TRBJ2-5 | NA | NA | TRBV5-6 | TGTGCCAGCAGAGCCACAGGGAAGCAAGAGACCCAGTACTTC | CASRATGKQETQYF
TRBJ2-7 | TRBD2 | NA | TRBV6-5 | TGTGCCAGCAGGTCCTTAGCGGGGGAAACCTACGAGCAGTACTTC | CASRSLAGETYEQYF
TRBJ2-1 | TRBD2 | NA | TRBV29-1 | TGCAGCGCCTTATGGGGCGGGAGTTTCCCCTACAATGAGCAGTTCTTC | CSALWGGSFPYNEQFF
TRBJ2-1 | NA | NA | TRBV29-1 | TGCAGCGTGAACCCAGGGGCGCGCCCCTACAATGAGCAGTTCTTC | CSVNPGARPYNEQFF
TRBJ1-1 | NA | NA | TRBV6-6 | TGTGCCAGCAGTTATGTCGAGAACACTGAAGCTTTCTTT | CASSYVENTEAFF
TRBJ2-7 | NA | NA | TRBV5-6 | TGTGCCAGCAGCTTGGGACACCTCTCCTACGAGCAGTACTTC | CASSLGHLSYEQYF
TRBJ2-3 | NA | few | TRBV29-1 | TGCAGCGTTGAATGGGACATCACAGATACGCAGTATTTT | CSVEWDITDTQYF
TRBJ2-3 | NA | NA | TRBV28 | TGTGCCAGCACCCACAGGGATCTAGGGACAGATACGCAGTATTTT | CASTHRDLGTDTQYF
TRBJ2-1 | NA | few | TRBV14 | TGTGCCAGCAGCCAAGAGGGTAGGCTCAATGAGCAGTTCTTC | CASSQEGRLNEQFF
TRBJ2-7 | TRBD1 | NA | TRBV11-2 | TGTGCCAGCAGCTGGGGACAGGGGACTACCTACGAGCAGTACTTC | CASSWGQGTTYEQYF
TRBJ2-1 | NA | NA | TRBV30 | TGTGCCTGGAGTGGAGGTGTCGATGAGCAGTTCTTC | CAWSGGVDEQFF
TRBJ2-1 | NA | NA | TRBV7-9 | TGTGCCAGCAGCTCCGGAGACAATGAGCAGTTCTTC | CASSSGDNEQFF
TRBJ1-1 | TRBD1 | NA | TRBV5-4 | TGTGCCAGCAGCGACAGGGGCGTAAACACTGAAGCTTTCTTT | CASSDRGVNTEAFF
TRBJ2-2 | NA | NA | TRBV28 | TGTGCCAGCAGTGGTGCGATGCAGAACACCGGGGAGCTGTTTTTT | CASSGAMQNTGELFF
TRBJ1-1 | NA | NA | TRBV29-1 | TGCAGCGTCGACAGACAGTCGAACACTGAAGCTTTCTTT | CSVDRQSNTEAFF
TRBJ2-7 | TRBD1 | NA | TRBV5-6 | TGTGCCAGCAGCTCCGGGACAGGGGGAACATACGAGCAGTACTTC | CASSSGTGGTYEQYF
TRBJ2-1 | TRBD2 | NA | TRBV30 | TGTGCCTGGCTAGGACTAGGCTACAATGAGCAGTTCTTC | CAWLGLGYNEQFF
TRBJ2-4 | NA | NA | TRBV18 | TGTGCCAGCTCACCACCTCCAGGGCAAGACATTCAGTACTTC | CASSPPPGQDIQYF
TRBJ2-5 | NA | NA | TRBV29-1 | TGCAGCGTTGATGGGGCCGGGAACTCGTTAAAGACCCAGTACTTC | CSVDGAGNSLKTQYF
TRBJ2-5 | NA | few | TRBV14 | TGTGCCAGCAGCCAAGATTGGGGTTCACAAGAGACCCAGTACTTC | CASSQDWGSQETQYF
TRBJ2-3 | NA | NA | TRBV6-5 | TGTGCCAGCAGGGAGGCCACAGATACGCAGTATTTT | CASREATDTQYF
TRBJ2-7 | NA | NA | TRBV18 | TGTGCCAGCTCACCTTTCTCGGCCGGGTACGAGCAGTACTTC | CASSPFSAGYEQYF
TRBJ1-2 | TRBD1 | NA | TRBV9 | TGTGCCAGCAGCGTAGACGGGACAGGGGTTGGCTACACCTTC | CASSVDGTGVGYTF
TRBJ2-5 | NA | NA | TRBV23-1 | TGCGCCAGCAGCCCCAGATATGGCCGGGACCCTTGGGGGGAGACCCAGTACTTC | CASSPRYGRDPWGETQYF
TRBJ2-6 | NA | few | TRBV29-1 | TGCAGCGTTCGACACGATGCTTCTGGGGCCAACGTCCTGACTTTC | CSVRHDASGANVLTF